These 22 T cell receptor beta chains originate from one sample sequenced in a study of blood T cell repertoires in COVID-19. Profiled with immunoSEQ multiplex PCR; TCRdb holds only in-frame clones, not every one. The sample consists of 150,000 to 200,000 clones, 88% of them appearing once. The sequenced material came from peripheral blood. The receptors originated from an older man with active or convalescent COVID-19.

The rearrangement links TRBV12-2 to TRBJ2-2; the DNA was not compared with TRBD1, the D call given in the table. TRBV12-2 is a listed pseudogene. The CDR3 length is 19 residues. This chain's CDR3 is CASRSHHYRGLANTGELFF. The CDR3 coding sequence is TGTGCAAGTCGCTCCCATCATTACAGGGGCTTAGCGAACACCGGGGAGCTGTTTTTT.

V is TRBV7-6 and J is TRBJ2-1; TRBD2 matches 12 bases. The CDR3 spans 18 residues. V gave up 6 bases and J gave up 0 bases; unmatched junction bases: 9. CDR1 is SGHVS and CDR2 is FNYEAQ in the germline V gene. Written as DNA, the CDR3 is TGTGCCAGCAGACCCGGACTAGCGGGGTCCGCCTCCTACAATGAGCAGTTCTTC. Its protein product is CASRPGLAGSASYNEQFF.

The V gene is TRBV6-6, the J gene TRBJ2-2; 8 positions match TRBD1. Germline V gives CDR1 MNHNY, CDR2 SVGAGI (reference sequence). With 5 bases clipped from V and 7 bases from J, the junction kept 6 bases outside the gene matches. CDR3 length equals 14 residues. The CDR3 bases are TGTGCCAGCAGTCGGAGGACAGGGCTCGGGGAGCTGTTTTTT. This sequence encodes CASSRRTGLGELFF.

The rearrangement links TRBV5-5 to TRBJ2-1; 8 nucleotides line up with TRBD2. V gave up 4 bases and J gave up 4 bases; unmatched junction bases: 10. The CDR3 contains 16 residues. CDR1 is SGHKS, CDR2 YYEKEE, per germline (reference sequence). The CDR3 loop reads CASSRTPGLEYNEQFF. The CDR3 DNA follows: TGTGCCAGCAGCAGGACCCCGGGACTAGAGTACAATGAGCAGTTCTTC.

The V gene is TRBV5-1, the J gene TRBJ2-3; D gene unclear. V shed 0 bases and J shed 0 bases, with 8 bases lying between them. The CDR3 is 15 amino acids. Germline CDR1 reads SGHRS; CDR2 reads YFSETQ. CDR3: CASSLGGISTDTQYF. The CDR3 region has the DNA TGCGCCAGCAGCTTGGGCGGAATAAGCACAGATACGCAGTATTTT.

This sequence joins TRBV28 and TRBJ1-1; no clear D. The CDR3 length is 14 residues. Germline-derived CDR1 and CDR2 are MDHEN and SYDVKM. V lost 1 base to trimming and J lost 5 bases, with 11 bases between them. The DNA for the CDR3 is TGTGCCAGCAGTTTATCCCGGACTCAGACTGAAGCTTTCTTT. Protein: CASSLSRTQTEAFF.

The chain employs TRBV28 and TRBJ1-2; D not resolved. Germline V gene data show CDR1 as MDHEN and CDR2 as SYDVKM. Trimming removed 5 bases at V and 8 bases at J, with 12 bases between. CDR3 length: 12 residues. The CDR3 is CASSVQWWGYTF. The CDR3 DNA is TGTGCCAGCAGTGTACAGTGGTGGGGCTACACCTTC.

The chain couples TRBV18 to TRBJ1-4; 11 positions agree with TRBD1. This CDR3 spans 15 amino acids. Per germline, CDR1 KGHSH and CDR2 LQKENI. V dropped 6 bases and J dropped 5; count of bases not matched to a gene: 5. The CDR3 spells CASSTGQGANEKLFF. CDR3 DNA: TGTGCCAGCTCGACAGGACAGGGGGCAAATGAAAAACTGTTTTTT. Complete variable domain (other parts from reference TRBV18 and TRBJ1-4): NAGVMQNPRHLVRRRGQEARLRCSPMKGHSHVYWYRQLPEEGLKFMVYLQKENIIDESGMPKERFSAEFPKEGPSILRIQQVVRGDSAAYFCASSTGQGANEKLFFGSGTQLSVL.

This chain uses TRBV27 with TRBJ2-3, with D possibly being TRBD2 (5 bases). The CDR3 covers 14 residues. Germline-derived CDR1 and CDR2 are MNHEY and SMNVEV (reference sequence). With 5 bases removed from V and 0 bases from J, the gap between germline ends came to 9 bases. The CDR3 DNA sequence: TGTGCCAGCAGTCGGGGAGCTAGCACAGATACGCAGTATTTT. Translating it yields CASSRGASTDTQYF.

This clone was seen a single time. The J gene is TRBJ1-2, the V gene TRBV10-3; 9 bases match TRBD1. The CDR3 runs 13 residues. Germline values: CDR1 ENHRY, CDR2 SYGVKD. V lost 5 bases and J lost 4; bases outside the gene matches: 2. The DNA for the CDR3 is TGTGCCATCAGTTCGGACAGGGGCTATGGCTACACCTTC. It yields the protein CAISSDRGYGYTF.

V is TRBV5-1 and J is TRBJ2-7; 13 nucleotides align to TRBD2. Trimming at V came to 4 bases and at J to 3 bases, leaving 10 bases not matched to a gene. CDR3 length: 17 residues. The V gene's germline CDR1 is SGHRS and CDR2 YFSETQ. Here the CDR3 DNA reads TGCGCCAGCAGCCACGGGACTAGCGGGACTCTAAACTACGAGCAGTACTTC. It encodes CASSHGTSGTLNYEQYF.

The gene calls are TRBV7-9 and TRBJ2-2, with D possibly TRBD1 on 5 matching bases. The CDR3 is 16 amino acids. CDR1 is SEHNR, CDR2 FQNEAQ, per germline (reference sequence). V dropped 0 bases and J dropped 7 bases, with 15 bases sitting between them. Written as DNA, the CDR3 is TGTGCCAGCAGCTTAGCCAGGGCAAGAAGAATCGGGGAGCTGTTTTTT. It specifies CASSLARARRIGELFF. The whole variable domain, remainder taken from reference TRBV7-9 and TRBJ2-2, is DTGVSQNPRHKITKRGQNVTFRCDPISEHNRLYWYRQTLGQGPEFLTYFQNEAQLEKSRLLSDRFSAERPKGSFSTLEIQRTEQGDSAMYLCASSLARARRIGELFFGEGSRLTVL.

The rearrangement joins TRBV19 to TRBJ2-2, with a possible D match to TRBD1 (6 bases). The germline CDR1 and CDR2 sequences are LNHDA and SQIVND (reference sequence). The V end was cut by 4 bases, the J end by 2 bases, with 11 bases between. CDR3 length: 15 amino acids. The CDR3 DNA follows: TGTGCCAGTAGTAAAAACAGGGTAAACACCGGGGAGCTGTTTTTT. Translating gives CASSKNRVNTGELFF.

This clone occurred once. The chain recombines TRBV28 with TRBJ1-2; TRBD1 agrees at 7 bases. CDR3 length equals 13 residues. J lost 6 bases, V lost 6 bases, and 7 bases had no gene match. Germline V CDR1 and CDR2: MDHEN, SYDVKM. The CDR3 loop reads CASSRGQSHGYTF. In DNA form, the CDR3 reads TGTGCCAGCAGCCGGGGACAGTCGCATGGCTACACCTTC.

The chain employs TRBV14 and TRBJ2-5; D is unclear. Between the trimmed V and J ends, which lost 4 bases and 5 bases, there was a span of 11 bases. The CDR3 consists of 13 residues. Germline values: CDR1 SGHDN, CDR2 FVKESK. The CDR3 DNA reads TGTGCCAGCAGCCCAGCAGGTGTGGAGACCCAGTACTTC. Translated, it gives CASSPAGVETQYF.

J is TRBJ2-7 and V is TRBV11-2, with D maybe TRBD1 (6 bases). The germline V gene has CDR1 SGHAT and CDR2 FQNNGV. V lost 4 bases, J lost 0 bases, and 13 bases lay in between. CDR3 size: 15 residues. DNA for the CDR3: TGTGCCAGCAGCTCAACAGGGTTTTCCTCCTACGAGCAGTACTTC. Amino acid sequence: CASSSTGFSSYEQYF.

The CDR3 loop is CASSLYSGGTDTQYF. The CDR3 DNA follows: TGTGCCAGCAGTTTATATAGCGGGGGGACAGATACGCAGTATTTT. V usage is TRBV28 and J usage is TRBJ2-3; 10 nucleotides agree with TRBD2. The V gene's germline CDR1 is MDHEN and CDR2 SYDVKM. Germline trimming cut 1 base from V and 3 bases from J; bases unmatched to any gene: 1. This CDR3 region has 15 residues.

Only a few counts were recorded for this clone. This chain connects TRBV9 to TRBJ2-1, with TRBD2 matching 11 bases. Germline CDR1 reads SGDLS; CDR2 reads YYNGEE. This CDR3 region has 13 residues. V lost 4 bases to trimming and J lost 12 bases; unmatched junction nucleotides: 6. CDR3 DNA: TGTGCCAGCAGCACTCTAGCGGGGGGTTGGCAGTTCTTC. Translation: CASSTLAGGWQFF.

This chain links TRBV7-9 with TRBJ2-1; 8 bases fit TRBD2. The CDR3 totals 15 residues. V gave up 3 bases and J gave up 8 bases; unmatched junction bases: 9. The germline CDR1 and CDR2 sequences are SEHNR and FQNEAQ (reference sequence). CDR3 residues: CASSLGLGLVHEQFF. CDR3 in DNA: TGTGCCAGCAGCTTGGGCTTGGGACTAGTGCATGAGCAGTTCTTC.

V usage is TRBV30 and J usage is TRBJ1-3, with 7 bases identical to TRBD1. CDR3 length: 16 amino acids. Looked up from germline, CDR1 is GTSNPN and CDR2 is SVGIG (reference sequence). The V and J ends lost 4 bases and 1 base, in that order; junction bases with no gene match: 10. CDR3 sequence (DNA): TGTGCCTGGACAAGGAGGGGGCGAGGTTCTGGAAACACCATATATTTT. Translated: CAWTRRGRGSGNTIYF.

In this sample, this clone turned up a few times. The J gene is TRBJ1-4, the V gene TRBV12-3 or TRBV12-4, with D possibly being TRBD1 (6 bases). CDR3 length equals 13 residues. The V end lost 7 bases, the J end lost 7 bases, and 13 bases lay between the germline ends. CDR3 sequence (DNA): TGTGCCAGCAAAGTGGACAGTGGTGAAAAACTGTTTTTT. Translated, it gives CASKVDSGEKLFF.

This clone occurred once. This sequence joins TRBV10-1 and TRBJ1-1; 12 nucleotides match TRBD1. The CDR3 has 16 residues. Per germline, CDR1 WNHNN and CDR2 SYGVQD (reference sequence). The trim removed 9 bases at V and 8 bases at J, leaving 16 bases unmatched. The CDR3 DNA reads TGCGCCAGTAAAAAATCCGGGAGGGACAGGGGGCCAGAAGCTTTCTTT. Residues: CASKKSGRDRGPEAFF.